Listed below are T cell receptor beta chains from one sample, sequenced in a study of vaccination effects on CD4 cells after COVID-19. Antigens for these TCRs are unknown. Assay: immunoSEQ multiplex PCR; the TCRdb copy retains only in-frame clones and omits some. The sample shows tens of thousands of clones, around 85% of them seen only once. Sample: CD4+ T cells from PBMCs cultured without peptide, taken after COVID-19 vaccination. The receptors originated from a human donor who received a COVID-19 vaccine. The CDR3 runs from the conserved cysteine through the conserved F or W. The order of the fields is J gene, D gene, clone size, V gene, CDR3 protein, CDR3 DNA. D genes are given only for firm matches. The size entry is marked missing in some rows and otherwise reads once, few, many or a size class.

J: TRBJ2-1
D: -
size: once
V: TRBV18
CDR3: CASSPPGPGLVNEQFF
DNA: TGTGCCAGCTCACCACCGGGTCCGGGACTGGTCAATGAGCAGTTCTTC

J: TRBJ1-2
D: -
size: -
V: TRBV5-1
CDR3: CASSYTGPAGYTF
DNA: TGCGCCAGCAGCTATACAGGCCCAGCGGGCTACACCTTC

J: TRBJ2-5
D: TRBD1
size: -
V: TRBV6-5
CDR3: CASGPGTGRETQYF
DNA: TGTGCCAGCGGGCCCGGGACAGGGAGGGAGACCCAGTACTTC

J: TRBJ2-5
D: -
size: -
V: TRBV7-6
CDR3: CASRAQAIQETQYF
DNA: TGTGCCAGCAGGGCACAGGCGATTCAAGAGACCCAGTACTTC

J: TRBJ1-5
D: TRBD1
size: -
V: TRBV5-1
CDR3: CASSSGQGNQPQHF
DNA: TGCGCCAGCAGCTCAGGACAGGGCAATCAGCCCCAGCATTTT

J: TRBJ2-1
D: TRBD1
size: -
V: TRBV4-2
CDR3: CASSQEGTGAYNEQFF
DNA: TGTGCCAGCAGCCAAGAAGGCACAGGGGCCTACAATGAGCAGTTCTTC

J: TRBJ1-6
D: TRBD1
size: -
V: TRBV27
CDR3: CASRSWTGSRSPLHF
DNA: TGTGCCAGCAGATCCTGGACAGGGTCCCGTTCACCCCTCCACTTT

J: TRBJ1-4
D: TRBD1
size: few
V: TRBV5-5
CDR3: CASSLGQGTTNEKLFF
DNA: TGTGCCAGCAGCTTGGGACAGGGTACAACTAATGAAAAACTGTTTTTT

J: TRBJ1-4
D: -
size: -
V: TRBV29-1
CDR3: CSGQWSDEKLFF
DNA: TGCAGCGGCCAGTGGTCAGATGAAAAACTGTTTTTT

J: TRBJ2-2
D: -
size: few
V: TRBV19
CDR3: CASSIIGITGELFF
DNA: TGTGCCAGTAGTATAATAGGGATCACCGGGGAGCTGTTTTTT

J: TRBJ1-4
D: -
size: once
V: TRBV5-1
CDR3: CASSLWEGSEKLFF
DNA: TGCGCCAGCAGCTTGTGGGAGGGGTCTGAAAAACTGTTTTTT

J: TRBJ1-4
D: -
size: -
V: TRBV5-6
CDR3: CASSLKPQPDGNEKLFF
DNA: TGTGCCAGCAGCTTGAAACCGCAGCCGGACGGGAATGAAAAACTGTTTTTT

J: TRBJ2-2
D: TRBD1
size: -
V: TRBV10-1
CDR3: CASSPGQGARELFF
DNA: TGCGCCAGCAGTCCGGGACAGGGGGCCCGGGAGCTGTTTTTT

J: TRBJ2-1
D: TRBD1
size: -
V: TRBV5-1
CDR3: CASSLGTGYGEQFF
DNA: TGCGCCAGCAGCTTGGGGACAGGGTACGGTGAGCAGTTCTTC

J: TRBJ1-2
D: -
size: few
V: TRBV29-1
CDR3: CSVAGGNYGYTF
DNA: TGCAGCGTCGCGGGGGGCAACTATGGCTACACCTTC

J: TRBJ2-2
D: -
size: -
V: TRBV29-1
CDR3: CSVVGSKGGTGELFF
DNA: TGCAGCGTTGTAGGGAGTAAGGGGGGGACCGGGGAGCTGTTTTTT

J: TRBJ1-1
D: -
size: few
V: TRBV5-1
CDR3: CASSFTGAGTEAFF
DNA: TGCGCCAGCAGCTTTACCGGGGCTGGCACTGAAGCTTTCTTT